This TCR beta chain was identified in a study of blood T cell repertoires in COVID-19. Overall study context: From T cells, B-cell-depleted T cells, or PBMCs came the material, which was cDNA or gDNA.

This CDR3 contains 15 residues. J lost 0 bases, V lost 4 bases, and 2 bases had no gene match. CDR1 and CDR2 from the germline V gene are SGHNT and YYREEE (reference sequence). Assay used: immunoSEQ multiplex PCR; TCRdb lists only in-frame clones, some missing. The sample holds some 250,000 clones, about four fifths seen once. What was sequenced was peripheral blood. The gene calls are TRBV5-4 and TRBJ1-4; 8 nucleotides match TRBD1. The clonotype comes from a woman between 18 and 30 years old with acute or convalescent COVID-19. In DNA form, the CDR3 reads TGTGCCAGCAGCCCGACAGGGGCAACTAATGAAAAACTGTTTTTT. This sequence encodes CASSPTGATNEKLFF.